This T cell receptor beta chain was sequenced in a study of shared clonotypes between healthy human individuals. In the study overall: Serving as donors were a couple of women and a few men, whose ages spanned 18 to 49.

Under the authors' procedure: Junction-only sequences produced by ImmunoSEQ had no quality scores, so filtering differed. The data were produced by immunoSEQ multiplex PCR, yet TCRdb's version contains in-frame clones alone and is incomplete. V, J and clone size derive from that table, while D and trimming were established from the DNA sequence. The repertoire holds about 2.1 million clones, with more than 85% as singletons. Naive-designated CD8 cells lacked CD45RO, were positively enriched for CCR7, and omitted terminally differentiated effector memory CD45RA+ cells. There were only Caucasian adults among the donors, and all lived in Nashville, Tennessee. Sequencing was performed on naive CD8+ T cells from PBMCs. The TCR was taken from a young man in good health. Some clones in this sample may be carry-over from other donors' samples.

CDR3 loop: CASSLYAGVSPEKLFF. The CDR3 DNA sequence: TGTGCCAGCAGCTTGTACGCGGGGGTTTCCCCTGAAAAACTGTTTTTT. The chain uses TRBV11-2 and TRBJ1-4; D might be TRBD1 (5 bases). V lost 3 bases to trimming and J lost 7 bases, with 18 bases between them. This CDR3 has 16 amino acids. The germline V gene encodes CDR1 SGHAT and CDR2 FQNNGV.